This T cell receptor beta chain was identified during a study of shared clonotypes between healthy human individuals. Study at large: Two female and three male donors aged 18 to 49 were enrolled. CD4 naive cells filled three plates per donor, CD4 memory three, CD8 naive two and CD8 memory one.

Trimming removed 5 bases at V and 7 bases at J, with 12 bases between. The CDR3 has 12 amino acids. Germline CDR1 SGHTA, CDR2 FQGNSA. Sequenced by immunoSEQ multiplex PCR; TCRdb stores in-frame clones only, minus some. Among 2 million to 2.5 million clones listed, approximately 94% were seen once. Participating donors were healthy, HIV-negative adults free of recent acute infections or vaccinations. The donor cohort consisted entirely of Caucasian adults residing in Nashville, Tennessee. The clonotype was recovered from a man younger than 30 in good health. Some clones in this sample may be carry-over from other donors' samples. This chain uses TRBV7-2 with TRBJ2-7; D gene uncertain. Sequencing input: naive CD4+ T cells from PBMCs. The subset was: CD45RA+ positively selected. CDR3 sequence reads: CASSRARWEQYF. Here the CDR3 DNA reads TGTGCCAGCAGCCGGGCTCGGTGGGAGCAGTACTTC.